A single sample gave rise to the 2 T cell receptor beta chains below, sequenced in a study of beta chain features in type 1 diabetes. Study results and caveats: In all four CD4+ subsets, TCRB CDR3 length was significantly, moderately reduced in type 1 diabetes.

Their cognate antigens are unknown. Since all of the isolated RNA was reverse transcribed, expressed TCRB transcripts were what got sequenced. Sequencing used immunoSEQ multiplex PCR; TCRdb keeps in-frame clones, though not all of them. This sample has more than 550,000 clones, with around 15% found just once. Input material: naive CD4+ T cells from blood. These receptors came from a man younger than 30 with type 1 diabetes.

The count of this clone is one. The chain recombines TRBV5-1 with TRBJ2-1; D ambiguous. The germline gives CDR1 SGHRS, CDR2 YFSETQ. This CDR3 spans 15 amino acids. V lost 4 bases and J 5 bases, leaving 16 bases between the germline ends. The CDR3 loop is CASSPLVIDNNEQFF. CDR3 sequence (DNA): TGCGCCAGCAGCCCCCTTGTAATAGACAACAATGAGCAGTTCTTC.

The chain combines TRBV10-3 with TRBJ2-2; D is unresolved. V shed 4 bases and J shed 1 base, with 10 bases lying between them. The V gene's germline CDR1 is ENHRY and CDR2 SYGVKD. This CDR3 has 15 residues. The CDR3 protein is CAISGTDENTGELFF. The CDR3 coding sequence is TGTGCCATCAGTGGCACTGATGAGAACACCGGGGAGCTGTTTTTT.